This TCR beta chain was recovered during a study of blood T cell repertoires in COVID-19. Looking at the study overall: Nucleic acid was either cDNA or gDNA, and it came from T cells, B-cell-depleted T cells, or PBMCs.

The protocol was immunoSEQ multiplex PCR, while the TCRdb copy is restricted to in-frame clones and leaves out a portion. This sample carries approximately 330,000 clones, nearly 90% of them seen once, and the ten largest clones take approximately 0.98%. This clone is a singleton in its sample. The germline V gene has CDR1 MDHEN and CDR2 SYDVKM. Trimming removed 9 bases from V and 4 bases from J, with 13 bases in between. The CDR3 is made up of 13 amino acids. What was sequenced was peripheral blood. This TCR was sampled from a woman in her 40s with COVID-19, enrolled during active disease. This chain uses TRBV28 with TRBJ1-5, with a possible D match to TRBD1 (5 bases). The CDR3 nucleotides read TGTGCCAGTTGTGGCAGGGATAATCAGCCCCAGCATTTT. Amino acid sequence: CASCGRDNQPQHF.